The sequence of this TCR beta chain was determined in a study of shared T cell receptors in the human thymus. Measured with immunoSEQ multiplex PCR; TCRdb has only the in-frame clones, and not every one. The sample includes some 640,000 clones, around 87% of them seen just once. This CDR3 has 15 amino acids. Germline CDR1 MNHEY, CDR2 SVGAGI. Losses at the gene ends were 5 bases for V and 3 bases for J; bases not matched to a gene: 5. The data also belong to a second study, concerning human thymus T cells. That study reports: In corrective heart surgery, resections were taken, and these provided the thymus tissue.

The receptor was isolated from a boy under three years old with a congenital heart defect. Sequenced material: thymocytes. This chain connects TRBV6-5 to TRBJ2-4; 9 nucleotides align to TRBD2. The CDR3 DNA reads TGTGCCAGCAGTCGGGTAGCGGGAGACAAAAACATTCAGTACTTC. Translation gives CASSRVAGDKNIQYF.